The entry below describes one T cell receptor (beta chain). This entry is derived from a study of type 1 regulatory T cells. Across the study: This in vitro CD4 product, T-allo10, is enriched for Tr1 cells and alloantigen-specific.

TCRdb re-derived calls from the reads in MiXCR, one entry per CDR3 protein. Among approximately 19,000 distinct CDR3 sequences listed, roughly 10% were seen once. This CDR3 comprises 17 residues. Per the germline V gene, CDR1 is SGHKS and CDR2 is YYEKEE (reference sequence). V dropped 3 bases and J dropped 4; count of bases not matched to a gene: 8. The sequence derives from a human donor in good health. V and J are TRBV5-5 and TRBJ2-5; 14 bases align to TRBD2. Sequencing was done on a sample of CD4+ T cells, either the whole sample or a sorted fraction (not recorded which). The CDR3 here is CASSSHGTSGSTETQYF. The CDR3 nucleotides are TGTGCCAGCAGCTCCCACGGGACTAGCGGGAGTACAGAGACCCAGTACTTC.